The 25 T cell receptor beta chains reported below all come from one sample, sequenced in a study of T-cell reconstitution after alpha-beta-depleted transplantation in children. Unique molecular identifiers were incorporated into the prepared TCRbeta library. TCRdb passed the PCR reads through MiXCR, listing each CDR3 protein once. The sample contains about 610,000 distinct CDR3 sequences, 8% to 11% of which appear only once. The sample here was PBMCs from the stem cell graft donor, taken from the stem cell graft. The receptor source for this set is a human donor who donated a stem cell graft to a child with acute myeloid leukemia.

This clonotype was picked up many times. V usage is TRBV4-2 and J usage is TRBJ2-5, with no clear D. The CDR3 has 15 amino acids. The V end lost 0 bases, the J end lost 4 bases, and 12 bases lay between the germline ends. The germline CDR1 and CDR2 sequences are LGHNA and YNFKEQ. The DNA of the CDR3 is TGTGCCAGCAGCCAAGATTCGGTAATTGGAGAGACCCAGTACTTC. Protein: CASSQDSVIGETQYF.

In its sample, this clonotype was seen many times. The chain links TRBV20-1 to TRBJ2-3; no clear D gene. The CDR3 totals 11 residues. Trimming removed 2 bases from V and 2 bases from J, with 2 bases in between. The germline V gene has CDR1 DFQATT and CDR2 SNEGSKA (reference sequence). The CDR3 region has the DNA TGCAGTGCTAGATACACAGATACGCAGTATTTT. Residues: CSARYTDTQYF.

This clonotype occurred a few times. The chain is built from TRBV7-2 and TRBJ2-5, with 14 bases matching TRBD2. Germline CDR1 reads SGHTA; CDR2 reads FQGNSA. CDR3 length: 17 amino acids. With V trimmed by 4 bases and J by 5 bases, 9 bases remained unmatched. CDR3 in DNA: TGTGCCAGCAGCTCCCGCCGACTAGCGGGAGGGGGGGAGACCCAGTACTTC. Its protein is CASSSRRLAGGGETQYF.

This clonotype was seen a handful of times. The CDR3 region is CASSLRGPTNYGYTF. The CDR3 DNA reads TGTGCCAGCAGTCTCCGAGGTCCAACTAACTATGGCTACACCTTC. This chain joins TRBV6-5 and TRBJ1-2; D remains unclear. Germline CDR1 and CDR2: MNHEY and SVGAGI. The CDR3 has 15 amino acids. V lost 5 bases to trimming and J lost 0 bases, with 13 bases between them.

The rearrangement uses TRBV28 and TRBJ1-1; no definite D call. Trimming took 2 bases from V and 11 from J, leaving 12 bases between them. This CDR3 contains 12 residues. Per germline, CDR1 MDHEN and CDR2 SYDVKM. CDR3 region: CASSLPGIEAFF. The CDR3 nucleotides read TGTGCCAGCAGTTTACCGGGGATAGAGGCTTTCTTT. Based on the CDR3 plus reference TRBV28 and TRBJ1-1, the full variable domain is DVKVTQSSRYLVKRTGEKVFLECVQDMDHENMFWYRQDPGLGLRLIYFSYDVKMKEKGDIPEGYSVSREKKERFSLILESASTNQTSMYLCASSLPGIEAFFGQGTRLTVV.

Ten or more counts support this clonotype. This chain connects TRBV25-1 to TRBJ2-1; possible D gene TRBD1, 6 bases. Trimming cost V 5 bases and J 7 bases, with 24 bases left between them. The CDR3 is made up of 17 amino acids. In germline, CDR1 is MGHDK, CDR2 SYGVNS. CDR3 coding DNA: TGTGCCAGCAGTCCTTTCTTCGACACAGGGAGTGGAAATGAGCAGTTCTTC. Its translation: CASSPFFDTGSGNEQFF.

This clonotype was seen ten or more times. The chain couples TRBV27 to TRBJ2-2; unclear D gene. The CDR3 has 14 residues. Germline CDR1 and CDR2: MNHEY and SMNVEV (reference sequence). Trimming shortened V by 5 bases and J by 7 bases, and 14 bases separated the two germline ends. The CDR3 nucleotides read TGTGCCAGCAGTCCCAGGAGAGATGGCGGGGAGCTGTTTTTT. Translation: CASSPRRDGGELFF.

This clonotype was detected many times. The V gene is TRBV7-8, the J gene TRBJ2-3; D unresolved. There are 18 residues in the CDR3. Germline values: CDR1 SGHVS, CDR2 FQNEAQ. Deletions cut 0 bases from V and 0 bases from J, with 16 bases between. The CDR3 region has the DNA TGTGCCAGCAGCTTAGCAAGGATCCGAATTTCTAGCACAGATACGCAGTATTTT. This sequence encodes CASSLARIRISSTDTQYF.

This clonotype was detected ten times or more. V is TRBV20-1 and J is TRBJ2-7; 7 positions match TRBD1. This CDR3 has 15 residues. Looked up from germline, CDR1 is DFQATT and CDR2 is SNEGSKA (reference sequence). Trimming at V came to 0 bases and at J to 2 bases, leaving 7 bases not matched to a gene. The CDR3 loop is CSARDPWTGTYEQYF. The DNA for the CDR3 is TGCAGTGCTAGAGATCCTTGGACAGGAACCTACGAGCAGTACTTC.

The table lists this clonotype with a few counts. The V gene is TRBV24-1, the J gene TRBJ2-1, with 9 bases lining up with TRBD2. This CDR3 comprises 15 residues. Germline V gene lookup returns CDR1 KGHDR and CDR2 SFDVKD. V shed 3 bases and J 5 bases; nucleotides not matched to a gene: 4. CDR3 coding DNA: TGTGCCACCAGTGATCGTCTAGCGGGACACAATGAGCAGTTCTTC. As protein: CATSDRLAGHNEQFF.

This clonotype was counted at least ten times. The rearrangement uses TRBV6-6 and TRBJ2-5; 7 bases map to TRBD1. Germline loops: CDR1 MNHNY, CDR2 SVGAGI (reference sequence). Unmatched junction bases numbered 3, after V lost 8 bases and J lost 0 bases. This CDR3 comprises 13 residues. CDR3 sequence: CASETGYQETQYF. DNA for the CDR3: TGTGCCAGCGAGACAGGGTACCAAGAGACCCAGTACTTC.

This clonotype was counted a few times. This sequence joins TRBV24-1 and TRBJ2-7; the D is unclear. V lost 3 bases and J lost 1, with 6 bases in between. The CDR3 has 13 residues. The germline gives CDR1 KGHDR, CDR2 SFDVKD. In DNA form, the CDR3 reads TGTGCCACCAGTGATCCGATTTCCTACGAGCAGTACTTC. It codes for CATSDPISYEQYF.

This clonotype was picked up a small number of times. The rearrangement links TRBV10-3 to TRBJ2-3; D possibly corresponds to TRBD2 (7 bases). Trimming left V 0 bases short and J 12 bases short, with 16 bases between. Germline V lookup: CDR1 ENHRY, CDR2 SYGVKD. The CDR3 totals 14 residues. DNA of the CDR3: TGTGCCATCAGTGAGTCGGGGGGGGGCCCGGCCCAGTATTTT. This encodes CAISESGGGPAQYF.

This chain joins TRBV3-1 and TRBJ1-1, with TRBD1 identical over 9 bases. Germline V gene data show CDR1 as LGHDT and CDR2 as YNNKEL (reference sequence). The CDR3 loop spans 15 amino acids. V shed 3 bases and J 1 base; nucleotides not matched to a gene: 3. The CDR3 DNA sequence: TGTGCCAGCAGCCAGCCGGACAGGGGGAACACTGAAGCTTTCTTT. Amino acids: CASSQPDRGNTEAFF.

Only a few counts were recorded for this clonotype. The V gene is TRBV29-1, the J gene TRBJ2-3, with D possibly matching TRBD2 (6 bases). Germline values: CDR1 SQVTM, CDR2 ANQGSEA. The ends were cut back, 1 base at V and 6 bases at J, with 20 bases in the middle. The CDR3 has 16 residues. CDR3: CSVEGIPSGRLDTQYF. DNA for the CDR3: TGCAGCGTTGAAGGTATCCCCTCCGGGAGACTTGATACGCAGTATTTT.

This clonotype was seen many times. This chain links TRBV12-3 or TRBV12-4 with TRBJ2-1; TRBD1 might be the D (6 bases). The CDR3 runs to 15 residues. Trimming took off 6 bases at V and 0 bases at J, with 12 bases between the two ends. The CDR3 nucleotides are TGTGCCAGCAGCCGACAGGTGAGCTCCTACAATGAGCAGTTCTTC. It is translated as CASSRQVSSYNEQFF.

This clonotype has only a few counts. The genes are TRBV6-2 or TRBV6-3 and TRBJ1-5; TRBD1 matches 7 bases. The CDR3 length is 17 residues. The V and J ends lost 11 bases and 0 bases, in that order; junction bases with no gene match: 16. Germline CDR1 reads MNHEY; CDR2 reads SVGEGT. This CDR3 reads CACRAGDRPYSNQPQHF. Here the CDR3 DNA reads TGTGCCTGCCGTGCGGGGGACAGACCTTATAGCAATCAGCCCCAGCATTTT.

This clonotype was counted between two and nine times. The genes are TRBV7-2 and TRBJ2-5; TRBD2 agrees at 11 bases. The CDR3 has 17 amino acids. The junction had 17 bases not matched to a gene; V was cut back by 5 bases and J by 9 bases. Germline V lookup: CDR1 SGHTA, CDR2 FQGNSA. Here the CDR3 reads CASSRGGGLADSGAQYF. DNA for the CDR3: TGTGCCAGCAGCCGTGGGGGGGGACTAGCGGATTCGGGGGCCCAGTACTTC.

DNA for the CDR3: TGTGCCAGCAGCGGACGACAACTAGCAAGCGAGCAGTACTTC. Encoded protein: CASSGRQLASEQYF. This chain links TRBV9 with TRBJ2-7, with D possibly TRBD2 on 6 matching bases. The germline CDR1 and CDR2 sequences are SGDLS and YYNGEE. The CDR3 loop spans 14 amino acids. Trimming shortened V by 3 bases and J by 6 bases, and 16 bases separated the two germline ends.

V gene TRBV15 combines with J gene TRBJ1-5; tentatively, D is TRBD1 (5 bases). The CDR3 has 18 amino acids. V was trimmed by 3 bases and J by 3 bases, leaving 21 bases between them. Germline assignment: CDR1 LNHNV and CDR2 YYDKDF (reference sequence). CDR3 sequence: CATSSFPLGANYNQPQHF. As DNA, the CDR3 is TGTGCCACCAGCAGCTTTCCCTTAGGGGCCAATTACAATCAGCCCCAGCATTTT.

This clonotype was observed many times. This chain joins TRBV29-1 and TRBJ2-7; TRBD1 matches 12 bases. V was clipped by 4 bases and J by 1 base; unmatched bases: 2. This CDR3 is built from 14 residues. The germline V gene encodes CDR1 SQVTM and CDR2 ANQGSEA. The CDR3 reads CSVGGQGASYEQYF. The CDR3 nucleotides are TGCAGCGTTGGGGGACAGGGGGCGTCCTACGAGCAGTACTTC.

There are many counts of this clonotype. The chain is built from TRBV25-1 and TRBJ2-5; perhaps TRBD2 as D (7 bases). Germline V gene data show CDR1 as MGHDK and CDR2 as SYGVNS. The ends were cut back, 2 bases at V and 5 bases at J, with 18 bases in the middle. The CDR3 spans 16 residues. The CDR3 bases are TGTGCCAGCAGTGAAGTAGGGGGGGCGATTACGGAGACCCAGTACTTC. As protein: CASSEVGGAITETQYF.

This clonotype was observed at least ten times. This chain links TRBV20-1 with TRBJ2-7; TRBD1 is a possible D gene (6 bases). The germline V gene encodes CDR1 DFQATT and CDR2 SNEGSKA (reference sequence). V gave up 0 bases and J gave up 7 bases, with 16 bases separating them. The CDR3 consists of 14 residues. The CDR3 region is CSARELKGVGEQYF. Written as DNA, the CDR3 is TGCAGTGCTAGAGAGCTGAAGGGGGTTGGGGAGCAGTACTTC.

The genes are TRBV29-1 and TRBJ2-5; no clear D. This CDR3 has 13 residues. Germline CDR1 reads SQVTM; CDR2 reads ANQGSEA. Trimming took off 0 bases at V and 7 bases at J, with 12 bases between the two ends. The CDR3 loop reads CSVEENIGGTQYF. CDR3 coding DNA: TGCAGCGTTGAAGAAAATATCGGTGGGACCCAGTACTTC.

This clonotype was observed a few times. V usage is TRBV2 and J usage is TRBJ1-5, with 12 bases identical to TRBD1. Per germline, CDR1 SNHLY and CDR2 FYNNEI. The V gene end was trimmed by 4 bases and the J gene end by 3 bases; junction bases not matched to a gene: 1. The CDR3 runs 15 residues. The CDR3 DNA reads TGTGCCAGCAGTGTGGGACAGGGGGCCAATCAGCCCCAGCATTTT. It is translated as CASSVGQGANQPQHF.